Following are 5 T cell receptor beta chains from one sample sequenced in a study of T cell repertoires in cytomegalovirus infection. TCRdb called the reads again in MiXCR, with one record for every CDR3 protein. The table has 350,000 to 550,000 distinct CDR3 sequences, approximately 33% seen once. Sequenced: PBMCs. These receptors all stem from a human donor in good health (CMV status not recorded). Some clones in this sample may be carry-over from other donors' samples.

The chain carries TRBV4-2 and TRBJ1-2, with a tentative D call TRBD1 (5 bases). From germline, CDR1 is LGHNA and CDR2 YNFKEQ. V was cut by 4 bases and J by 0 bases, with 15 bases left in between. CDR3 length: 16 amino acids. CDR3: CASSLPGRGANYGYTF. In DNA form, the CDR3 reads TGTGCCAGCAGCCTCCCTGGGCGGGGGGCTAACTATGGCTACACCTTC.

At least ten counts were recorded for this clonotype. The V and J genes are TRBV7-6 and TRBJ2-3; 10 nucleotides line up with TRBD2. Germline V gene sequence: CDR1 SGHVS, CDR2 FNYEAQ. There are 15 residues in the CDR3. V was clipped by 5 bases and J by 6 bases; unmatched bases: 8. The chain's CDR3 is CASSPIAGGPDTQYF. DNA for the CDR3: TGTGCCAGCAGCCCTATAGCGGGGGGCCCCGATACGCAGTATTTT.

This clonotype was counted only a few times. The rearrangement links TRBV7-8 to TRBJ1-5; D may be TRBD1 (5 bases). The CDR3 runs 15 residues. V was clipped by 5 bases and J by 5 bases, with 16 bases between them. Germline CDR1 and CDR2: SGHVS and FQNEAQ. CDR3 in amino acids: CASSQNPGEDQPQHF. The CDR3 nucleotides are TGTGCCAGCAGCCAGAACCCGGGGGAGGATCAGCCCCAGCATTTT.

The chain recombines TRBV6-2 or TRBV6-3 with TRBJ2-5; 10 bases line up with TRBD2. This CDR3 has 15 residues. The junction had 6 bases not matched to a gene; V was cut back by 8 bases and J by 0 bases. CDR1 MNHEY and CDR2 SVGEGT come from the germline V gene. Written as DNA, the CDR3 is TGTGCCAGCGCTAGCGGGGGAACGAACCAAGAGACCCAGTACTTC. This sequence encodes CASASGGTNQETQYF.

This clonotype was seen more than once but under ten times. This chain uses TRBV27 with TRBJ2-3; TRBD1 agrees at 9 bases. The CDR3 length is 14 residues. J was trimmed by 1 base and V by 10 bases; bases with no gene match: 6. In germline, CDR1 is MNHEY, CDR2 SMNVEV (reference sequence). In DNA form, the CDR3 reads TGTGCCACCCAACAGGGGGCTCGCACAGATACGCAGTATTTT. Translated: CATQQGARTDTQYF.